This TCR beta chain was identified in a study of blood T cell repertoires in COVID-19. At the level of the study: There were acute and convalescent COVID-19 samples, and they came from the United States, Italy and Spain. Sources were T cells, B-cell-depleted T cells, or PBMCs; the material itself was cDNA or gDNA.

V lost 2 bases to trimming and J lost 0 bases; unmatched junction nucleotides: 3. CDR1 and CDR2 (germline): LNHNV, YYDKDF (reference sequence). CDR3 size: 17 residues. In the original processing: The authors estimated nucleated cell counts from reference gene primer amplification. Sequencing used immunoSEQ multiplex PCR; TCRdb keeps in-frame clones, though not all of them. V and J calls and clone size follow that table, whereas D and trimming were derived from the DNA. This sample carries approximately 120,000 clones, 70% to 90% of them seen once, and the ten largest clones take 1.1%. This clone has just one count.

This sequence was found in a human donor in a cohort sampled during active COVID-19. The chain links TRBV15 to TRBJ2-6; TRBD1 matches 8 bases. Material: peripheral blood. The DNA of the CDR3 is TGTGCCACCAGCAGATTCACAGGGGGCTCTGGGGCCAACGTCCTGACTTTC. Translated: CATSRFTGGSGANVLTF.